The 18 T cell receptor beta chains in this list originate from one sample, sequenced in a study of control samples from healthy donors and cancer patients. Repertoires were generated with immunoSEQ multiplex PCR, while TCRdb's copy carries only in-frame clones and drops some. The sample comprises 150,000 to 200,000 clones, roughly 90% of which are singletons, and more than 10% rests with the top ten. The specimen was blood. Every receptor here comes from a man younger than 45 in good health.

The chain employs TRBV24-1 and TRBJ1-4; D gene unclear. The germline V gene has CDR1 KGHDR and CDR2 SFDVKD. V lost 3 bases and J lost 4, with 11 bases in between. The CDR3 extends over 15 amino acids. CDR3 sequence (DNA): TGTGCCACCAGTGATGCTAGGAGGGATAATGAAAAACTGTTTTTT. Translating it yields CATSDARRDNEKLFF.

The chain links TRBV5-1 to TRBJ2-1; the D is unclear. CDR1 SGHRS and CDR2 YFSETQ come from the germline V gene. Trimming shortened V by 4 bases and J by 9 bases, and 14 bases separated the two germline ends. The CDR3 runs to 13 residues. The CDR3 loop reads CASSPQESGEQFF. The CDR3 nucleotides are TGCGCCAGCAGCCCCCAGGAATCTGGTGAGCAGTTCTTC.

This clone was seen only a few times. V is TRBV29-1 and J is TRBJ1-2; D gene unclear. The CDR3 runs 13 residues. V lost 4 bases and J lost 4, with 13 bases in between. Germline CDR1 reads SQVTM; CDR2 reads ANQGSEA. Here the CDR3 DNA reads TGCAGCGTTGGTCTTGGTTCCGGCTATGGCTACACCTTC. Protein product: CSVGLGSGYGYTF.

The chain uses TRBV3-1 (or the pseudogene TRBV3-2) and TRBJ2-5, with D unclear. Germline CDR1 LGHDT, CDR2 YNNKEL (reference sequence). There are 13 residues in the CDR3. Trimming took 3 bases from V and 10 from J, leaving 15 bases between them. CDR3 bases: TGTGCCAGCAGCCACCTAAGGGAATGGGACCAGTACTTC. This sequence encodes CASSHLREWDQYF.

The chain joins TRBV2 to TRBJ1-5, with a weak D call TRBD1 (5 bases). Germline CDR1 is SNHLY and CDR2 is FYNNEI. This CDR3 contains 15 residues. Trimming took 6 bases from V and 0 from J, leaving 12 bases between them. CDR3 nucleotide sequence: TGTGCCAGCAGCGCAAACCAGGGTAGCAATCAGCCCCAGCATTTT. Amino acid sequence: CASSANQGSNQPQHF.

This clone has just one count. The chain has TRBV30 and TRBJ2-7; no clear D gene. The CDR3 covers 12 residues. Germline loops: CDR1 GTSNPN, CDR2 SVGIG (reference sequence). Trimming pared 0 bases from V and 0 bases from J, leaving 3 bases between. The CDR3 sequence is CAWSVSSYEQYF. DNA of the CDR3: TGTGCCTGGAGTGTAAGCTCCTACGAGCAGTACTTC.

V usage is TRBV11-2 and J usage is TRBJ2-2, with a weak D call TRBD1 (5 bases). In germline, CDR1 is SGHAT, CDR2 FQNNGV. The length of the CDR3 is 15 residues. Trimming stripped 2 bases from V and 2 bases from J, with 9 bases between. The CDR3 spells CASSLFGHNTGELFF. Written as DNA, the CDR3 is TGTGCCAGCAGCTTATTTGGACATAACACCGGGGAGCTGTTTTTT.

This rearrangement joins TRBV4-2 to TRBJ2-2, with TRBD2 identical over 8 bases. Germline V CDR1 and CDR2: LGHNA, YNFKEQ. J lost 6 bases, V lost 1 base, and 4 bases had no gene match. The CDR3 contains 15 residues. CDR3 sequence: CASSQGAGASGELFF. The CDR3 bases are TGTGCCAGCAGCCAAGGAGCGGGGGCCTCCGGGGAGCTGTTTTTT.

The gene calls are TRBV5-1 and TRBJ1-1; D is perhaps TRBD1 (5 bases). Germline lookup yields CDR1 SGHRS and CDR2 YFSETQ. V gave up 0 bases and J gave up 1 base, with 7 bases separating them. The CDR3 contains 14 residues. CDR3 sequence (DNA): TGCGCCAGCAGCTTGGCGCAGGGGAACACTGAAGCTTTCTTT. It is translated as CASSLAQGNTEAFF.

The genes are TRBV28 and TRBJ2-7; 8 nucleotides match TRBD2. Germline CDR1 reads MDHEN; CDR2 reads SYDVKM. V dropped 5 bases and J dropped 6; count of bases not matched to a gene: 6. The CDR3 runs 13 residues. The CDR3 loop is CASSLPGGAEQYF. CDR3 DNA: TGTGCCAGCAGTCTTCCCGGGGGGGCCGAGCAGTACTTC.

The chain employs TRBV12-3 or TRBV12-4 and TRBJ1-3; D gene ambiguous. This CDR3 contains 12 residues. V was clipped by 6 bases and J by 4 bases, with 7 bases between them. DNA of the CDR3: TGTGCCAGCAGCGTTAAGGGAAACACCATATATTTT. Protein sequence: CASSVKGNTIYF.

V gene TRBV18 combines with J gene TRBJ2-5; tentative D call: TRBD2 (5 bases). The CDR3 totals 15 residues. V lost 2 bases, J lost 5 bases, and 15 bases lay in between. Per the germline V gene, CDR1 is KGHSH and CDR2 is LQKENI. The CDR3 loop reads CASSPKRAVGETQYF. The CDR3 DNA reads as TGTGCCAGCTCACCAAAGAGGGCAGTCGGGGAGACCCAGTACTTC.

The rearrangement links TRBV6-5 to TRBJ2-7; perhaps TRBD1 as D (6 bases). V was shortened by 2 bases and J by 3 bases, with 17 bases between the two germline ends. CDR1 MNHEY and CDR2 SVGAGI come from the germline V gene. This CDR3 contains 16 residues. CDR3 amino acids: CASSYPHIGGGYEQYF. CDR3 bases: TGTGCCAGCAGTTACCCCCATATTGGGGGCGGCTACGAGCAGTACTTC.

This rearrangement joins TRBV24-1 to TRBJ2-1, with D perhaps matching TRBD1 (6 bases). Germline V gives CDR1 KGHDR, CDR2 SFDVKD. V lost 1 base, J lost 4 bases, and 7 bases lay in between. The CDR3 is 14 residues long. The CDR3 bases are TGTGCCACCAGTGATTTACAGGGATACAATGAGCAGTTCTTC. Amino acids: CATSDLQGYNEQFF.

The genes are TRBV6-5 and TRBJ1-1, with D perhaps TRBD1 (5 bases). The CDR3 covers 15 residues. Trimming shortened V by 7 bases and J by 4 bases, and 19 bases separated the two germline ends. In germline, CDR1 is MNHEY, CDR2 SVGAGI. CDR3 sequence reads: CASTSGTSRGTEAFF. The CDR3 DNA sequence: TGTGCCAGCACCTCGGGGACCTCCCGCGGCACTGAAGCTTTCTTT.

This clone was recorded only once. This sample also contains other DNA sequences that code for the same CDR3. The genes are TRBV5-1 and TRBJ2-7; 9 positions agree with TRBD2. Germline CDR1 SGHRS, CDR2 YFSETQ. V shed 2 bases and J 3 bases; nucleotides not matched to a gene: 3. The CDR3 consists of 14 residues. CDR3 region: CASSLAGGSYEQYF. The CDR3 DNA is TGCGCCAGCAGCTTAGCGGGGGGCAGCTACGAGCAGTACTTC.

The chain carries TRBV29-1 and TRBJ1-1; TRBD1 is a possible D gene (5 bases). The germline V gene has CDR1 SQVTM and CDR2 ANQGSEA. This CDR3 spans 12 amino acids. CDR3 sequence: CRAGASGTEAFF. As DNA, the CDR3 is TGCAGGGCCGGGGCCTCGGGGACTGAAGCTTTCTTT. Full variable domain (outside the CDR3, taken from reference TRBV29-1 and TRBJ1-1): SAVISQKPSRDICQRGTSLTIQCQVDSQVTMMFWYRQQPGQSLTLIATANQGSEATYESGFVIDKFPISRPNLTFSTLTVSNMSPEDSSIYLCRAGASGTEAFFGQGTRLTVV.

The V gene is TRBV5-4, the J gene TRBJ2-3, with 13 bases matching TRBD2. CDR3 length equals 17 residues. Germline trimming cut 3 bases from V and 0 bases from J; bases unmatched to any gene: 4. Germline assignment: CDR1 SGHNT and CDR2 YYREEE (reference sequence). CDR3 in amino acids: CASSSGTSGTSTDTQYF. CDR3 nucleotides: TGTGCCAGCAGCTCCGGGACTAGCGGGACTAGCACAGATACGCAGTATTTT.